This passage covers 6 T cell receptor beta chains from one sample sequenced in a study of cytomegalovirus exposure and HLA in healthy donors. The protocol was immunoSEQ multiplex PCR, while the TCRdb copy is restricted to in-frame clones and leaves out a portion. This sample has about 120,000 clones, with roughly 88% found just once. Sequencing was performed on PBMCs. The receptors were sampled from a woman between 18 and 29 years old in good health and CMV-seropositive.

The chain carries TRBV6-1 and TRBJ2-3; D is perhaps TRBD1 (6 bases). The V end lost 1 base, the J end lost 0 bases, and 11 bases lay between the germline ends. Germline CDR1 MNHNS, CDR2 SASEGT. This CDR3 comprises 16 residues. The DNA for the CDR3 is TGTGCCAGCAGTGAAGACAGGGTGTTTAGCACAGATACGCAGTATTTT. Protein: CASSEDRVFSTDTQYF.

The chain employs TRBV5-6 and TRBJ2-5; 7 bases align to TRBD2. The CDR3 runs to 14 residues. CDR1 SGHDT and CDR2 YYEEEE come from the germline V gene. With 0 bases clipped from V and 5 bases from J, the junction kept 4 bases outside the gene matches. Written as DNA, the CDR3 is TGTGCCAGCAGCTTGGGACTGCGGGGGGAGACCCAGTACTTC. Translated: CASSLGLRGETQYF.

V and J are TRBV5-1 and TRBJ2-7; D not certain. With 0 bases removed from V and 5 bases from J, the gap between germline ends came to 9 bases. CDR3 length equals 13 residues. In germline, CDR1 is SGHRS, CDR2 YFSETQ. The CDR3 is CASSLGYRDEQYF. In nucleotides, the CDR3 is TGCGCCAGCAGCTTGGGGTACCGAGACGAGCAGTACTTC.

Written as DNA, the CDR3 is TGTGCCAGCAGCGTAGTTGGTGGGAGCCAGAACACTGAAGCTTTCTTT. This codes for CASSVVGGSQNTEAFF. The rearrangement joins TRBV9 to TRBJ1-1, with D unresolved. This CDR3 comprises 16 residues. Trimming shortened V by 0 bases and J by 1 base, and 13 bases separated the two germline ends. Germline values: CDR1 SGDLS, CDR2 YYNGEE.

The chain is built from TRBV5-4 and TRBJ2-1, with 8 bases matching TRBD1. The CDR3 length is 15 residues. With V trimmed by 0 bases and J by 7 bases, 6 bases remained unmatched. Germline-derived CDR1 and CDR2 are SGHNT and YYREEE (reference sequence). CDR3 protein: CASSLGTGTGNEQFF. CDR3 in DNA: TGTGCCAGCAGCTTGGGGACAGGGACGGGGAATGAGCAGTTCTTC.

This clone is a singleton in its sample. This chain joins TRBV19 and TRBJ2-7, with 7 bases aligning to TRBD1. V gave up 5 bases and J gave up 0 bases; unmatched junction bases: 4. The CDR3 covers 14 residues. In germline, CDR1 is LNHDA, CDR2 SQIVND (reference sequence). CDR3: CASSEGAYSYEQYF. The CDR3 region has the DNA TGTGCCAGTAGTGAGGGGGCCTACTCCTACGAGCAGTACTTC.